The 22 T cell receptor beta chains given below trace back to one sample, sequenced in a study of CD8+ T cells in alopecia areata. cDNA prepared by RNA extraction and subsequent reverse transcription served as the template for sequencing. Here immunoSEQ multiplex PCR was the method, and the copy in TCRdb shows in-frame clones only, minus some. The profile shows around 97,000 clones, about 60% of them singletons. The sequenced material came from CD4+ T cells sorted from blood. The source is a human donor in good health.

Only a few counts were recorded for this clone. The V call is TRBV5-1, the J call TRBJ2-7, with TRBD2 matching over 10 bases. CDR1 is SGHRS, CDR2 YFSETQ, per germline. Trimming removed 4 bases from V and 6 bases from J; junction bases left unmatched: 13. The CDR3 is 16 amino acids. The CDR3 protein is CASSLLEAGGLAEQYF. CDR3 DNA: TGCGCCAGCAGCCTTCTCGAAGCGGGGGGGCTCGCCGAGCAGTACTTC. Variable domain in full (rest from reference TRBV5-1 and TRBJ2-7): KAGVTQTPRYLIKTRGQQVTLSCSPISGHRSVSWYQQTPGQGLQFLFEYFSETQRNKGNFPGRFSGRQFSNSRSEMNVSTLELGDSALYLCASSLLEAGGLAEQYFGPGTRLTVT.

This clone was detected only a few times. The genes are TRBV2 and TRBJ2-4; D is undetermined. Trimming stripped 3 bases from V and 3 bases from J, with 6 bases between. CDR3 length: 13 residues. The germline V gene encodes CDR1 SNHLY and CDR2 FYNNEI. Here the CDR3 DNA reads TGTGCCAGCAGTGATGTGGGCAAAAACATTCAGTACTTC. It is translated as CASSDVGKNIQYF.

This chain uses TRBV7-8 with TRBJ1-1, with a weak D call TRBD1 (6 bases). Germline lookup yields CDR1 SGHVS and CDR2 FQNEAQ. This CDR3 is 15 amino acids long. Trimming left V 0 bases short and J 4 bases short, with 12 bases between. The CDR3 reads CASSLADRGSTEAFF. CDR3 nucleotides: TGTGCCAGCAGCTTAGCGGACAGAGGGAGCACTGAAGCTTTCTTT.

This clone showed up just once. This chain links TRBV25-1 with TRBJ2-1; D perhaps matches TRBD2 (6 bases). CDR3 length: 18 residues. Trimming left V 5 bases short and J 0 bases short, with 20 bases between. Germline CDR1 and CDR2: MGHDK and SYGVNS. The CDR3 is CASSTTPGDPTSYNEQFF. In nucleotides, the CDR3 is TGTGCCAGCAGTACAACCCCGGGGGACCCCACCTCCTACAATGAGCAGTTCTTC.

V is TRBV20-1 and J is TRBJ1-5; TRBD1 might be the D (5 bases). The CDR3 has 11 amino acids. The V end lost 3 bases, the J end lost 10 bases, and 10 bases lay between the germline ends. CDR1 DFQATT and CDR2 SNEGSKA come from the germline V gene (reference sequence). The CDR3 sequence: CSASKDTPQHF. As DNA, the CDR3 is TGCAGTGCTAGCAAGGACACTCCCCAGCATTTT.

This chain connects TRBV28 to TRBJ2-5; the D gene is possibly TRBD2 (6 bases). The germline CDR1 and CDR2 sequences are MDHEN and SYDVKM. CDR3 size: 14 residues. V gave up 5 bases and J gave up 9 bases, with 19 bases separating them. The CDR3 sequence: CASSQTDGTGAQYF. For the CDR3, the DNA is TGTGCCAGCAGTCAAACGGACGGAACGGGGGCCCAGTACTTC.

The chain has TRBV19 and TRBJ2-1, with TRBD2 matching 8 bases. Germline assignment: CDR1 LNHDA and CDR2 SQIVND (reference sequence). CDR3 length equals 14 residues. The junction had 11 bases not matched to a gene; V was cut back by 10 bases and J by 6 bases. The CDR3 sequence is CATWDSGVSNEQFF. For the CDR3, the DNA is TGTGCCACATGGGATAGCGGGGTGTCCAATGAGCAGTTCTTC. Drawing the rest from reference TRBV19 and TRBJ2-1, the complete variable domain is DGGITQSPKYLFRKEGQNVTLSCEQNLNHDAMYWYRQDPGQGLRLIYYSQIVNDFQKGDIAEGYSVSREKKESFPLTVTSAQKNPTAFYLCATWDSGVSNEQFFGPGTRLTVL.

V and J are TRBV30 and TRBJ2-3, with D tentatively TRBD1 (5 bases). Germline V gives CDR1 GTSNPN, CDR2 SVGIG (reference sequence). Deletions cut 4 bases from V and 12 bases from J, with 11 bases between. The CDR3 sequence is 10 residues long. CDR3 coding DNA: TGTGCCTGGAAGGCAGGGTTCCAGTATTTT. This gives the protein CAWKAGFQYF.

The chain recombines TRBV28 with TRBJ2-2; D ambiguous. Trimming took 10 bases from V and 1 from J, leaving 10 bases between them. CDR3 size: 13 residues. The germline V gene has CDR1 MDHEN and CDR2 SYDVKM. The CDR3 sequence: CATSGLNTGELFF. As DNA, the CDR3 is TGTGCCACCTCTGGGCTGAACACCGGGGAGCTGTTTTTT.

A few counts support this clone. The CDR3 DNA reads TGTGCCAGCAGATCCGTTCTTAATTCACCCCTCCACTTT. Translating gives CASRSVLNSPLHF. The rearrangement links TRBV28 to TRBJ1-6, with D uncertain. The germline V gene encodes CDR1 MDHEN and CDR2 SYDVKM. The CDR3 consists of 13 residues. V was pared by 6 bases and J by 6 bases, with 9 bases between.

The CDR3 region has the DNA TGTGCCAGCAGCCAAGAGCGACACGACGGAGAGACCCAGTACTTC. Amino acid sequence: CASSQERHDGETQYF. The chain employs TRBV4-2 and TRBJ2-5; no reliable D call. The V end lost 0 bases, the J end lost 4 bases, and 12 bases lay between the germline ends. CDR1 LGHNA and CDR2 YNFKEQ come from the germline V gene. There are 15 residues in the CDR3.

V and J are TRBV2 and TRBJ1-6, with D possibly being TRBD1 (6 bases). Germline V gene lookup returns CDR1 SNHLY and CDR2 FYNNEI. This CDR3 comprises 15 residues. Trimming removed 6 bases at V and 0 bases at J, with 9 bases between. CDR3: CASSKQGSYNSPLHF. The CDR3 nucleotides are TGTGCCAGCAGCAAACAGGGCTCCTATAATTCACCCCTCCACTTT. Looking up the rest from reference TRBV2 and TRBJ1-6 gives the full variable domain: EPEVTQTPSHQVTQMGQEVILRCVPISNHLYFYWYRQILGQKVEFLVSFYNNEISEKSEIFDDQFSVERPDGSNFTLKIRSTKLEDSAMYFCASSKQGSYNSPLHFGNGTRLTVT.

The V gene is TRBV2, the J gene TRBJ2-2; weak D call: TRBD1 (5 bases). Trimming pared 1 base from V and 4 bases from J, leaving 10 bases between. This CDR3 has 15 amino acids. Germline V gene lookup returns CDR1 SNHLY and CDR2 FYNNEI. In nucleotides, the CDR3 is TGTGCCAGCAGTGAAGGGCAGGGCCCCACCGGGGAGCTGTTTTTT. This sequence encodes CASSEGQGPTGELFF.

In its sample, this clone was seen a few times. The genes are TRBV9 and TRBJ2-3; perhaps TRBD2 as D (5 bases). The CDR3 is made up of 15 amino acids. Trimming shortened V by 1 base and J by 0 bases, and 9 bases separated the two germline ends. Germline CDR1 reads SGDLS; CDR2 reads YYNGEE. CDR3 region: CASSVSEGSTDTQYF. The DNA for the CDR3 is TGTGCCAGCAGCGTAAGCGAGGGTAGCACAGATACGCAGTATTTT. The variable domain in full, completed from reference TRBV9 and TRBJ2-3, reads DSGVTQTPKHLITATGQRVTLRCSPRSGDLSVYWYQQSLDQGLQFLIQYYNGEERAKGNILERFSAQQFPDLHSELNLSSLELGDSALYFCASSVSEGSTDTQYFGPGTRLTVL.

The chain links TRBV6-6 to TRBJ2-2; 7 bases are shared with TRBD2. Germline V gene data show CDR1 as MNHNY and CDR2 as SVGAGI (reference sequence). Trimming cost V 10 bases and J 7 bases; bases outside gene matches: 15. The CDR3 length is 15 residues. The CDR3 protein is CATAGVLVRGGELFF. Here the CDR3 DNA reads TGTGCCACCGCGGGGGTGTTGGTCCGAGGCGGGGAGCTGTTTTTT.

The chain carries TRBV2 and TRBJ2-5; 7 nucleotides align to TRBD2. The CDR3 has 14 residues. Germline trimming cut 11 bases from V and 0 bases from J; bases unmatched to any gene: 9. Germline V gene data show CDR1 as SNHLY and CDR2 as FYNNEI. This chain's CDR3 is CARRGGGYQETQYF. Written as DNA, the CDR3 is TGTGCCCGCCGTGGGGGGGGGTACCAAGAGACCCAGTACTTC.

The rearrangement uses TRBV5-4 and TRBJ1-2, with D uncertain. CDR1 and CDR2 (germline): SGHNT, YYREEE (reference sequence). This CDR3 contains 14 residues. V dropped 0 bases and J dropped 4 bases, with 10 bases sitting between them. This CDR3 is CASSLEAAGYGYTF. DNA for the CDR3: TGTGCCAGCAGCTTGGAGGCAGCGGGCTATGGCTACACCTTC.

The gene calls are TRBV6-6 and TRBJ1-1; 10 bases are a match to TRBD1. Trimming at V came to 4 bases and at J to 4 bases, leaving 6 bases not matched to a gene. The CDR3 contains 15 residues. Germline lookup yields CDR1 MNHNY and CDR2 SVGAGI (reference sequence). As DNA, the CDR3 is TGTGCCAGCAGTTCCCCGGGACAGGGGAGCACTGAAGCTTTCTTT. Its protein is CASSSPGQGSTEAFF.

This clone was seen a few times. The rearrangement uses TRBV5-1 and TRBJ2-1; 10 nucleotides line up with TRBD2. The V gene's germline CDR1 is SGHRS and CDR2 YFSETQ. The J segment lost 5 bases and the V segment lost 2 bases, leaving 13 bases of the junction unmatched. The CDR3 loop spans 18 amino acids. CDR3 residues: CASSFPSTRTSGDNEQFF. CDR3 coding DNA: TGCGCCAGCAGCTTCCCCTCCACCAGGACTAGCGGCGACAATGAGCAGTTCTTC.

The chain couples TRBV6-5 to TRBJ2-2, with no clear D. V was cut by 0 bases and J by 3 bases, with 2 bases left in between. This CDR3 has 13 amino acids. The germline V gene encodes CDR1 MNHEY and CDR2 SVGAGI. This chain's CDR3 is CASSYSHTGELFF. The CDR3 DNA reads as TGTGCCAGCAGTTACTCGCACACCGGGGAGCTGTTTTTT.

The chain combines TRBV28 with TRBJ2-1, with a weak D call TRBD2 (6 bases). The CDR3 sequence is 15 residues long. Germline CDR1 is MDHEN and CDR2 is SYDVKM. V dropped 6 bases and J dropped 8 bases, with 20 bases sitting between them. Written as DNA, the CDR3 is TGTGCCAGCAGAGCACCGGGACTCAGGTCCCATGAGCAGTTCTTC. Residues: CASRAPGLRSHEQFF. The full variable domain, with the rest looked up from reference TRBV28 and TRBJ2-1, is DVKVTQSSRYLVKRTGEKVFLECVQDMDHENMFWYRQDPGLGLRLIYFSYDVKMKEKGDIPEGYSVSREKKERFSLILESASTNQTSMYLCASRAPGLRSHEQFFGPGTRLTVL.

This clone turned up a few times. This chain uses TRBV30 with TRBJ2-6; 7 nucleotides agree with TRBD1. Germline trimming cut 1 base from V and 3 bases from J; bases unmatched to any gene: 15. This CDR3 has 19 residues. CDR1 is GTSNPN and CDR2 is SVGIG in the germline V gene (reference sequence). The CDR3 sequence is CAWSGVGSNRGYGANVLTF. The CDR3 region has the DNA TGTGCCTGGAGTGGTGTCGGATCAAACAGGGGCTATGGGGCCAACGTCCTGACTTTC.